One and the same sample provided the 5 T cell receptor beta chains below, sequenced in a study of blood T cell repertoires in COVID-19. TCRdb's table, derived via immunoSEQ multiplex PCR, lists solely in-frame clones and lacks some. The sample comprises roughly 190,000 clones, roughly 86% of which are singletons, and less than 3.5% rests with the top ten. Sequencing input: peripheral blood. The origin of the receptors is a man aged 65 to 85 with acute or convalescent COVID-19.

The V call is TRBV27, the J call TRBJ2-3, with 9 bases identical to TRBD1. Trimming at V came to 6 bases and at J to 2 bases, leaving 6 bases not matched to a gene. The CDR3 sequence is 15 residues long. Germline V CDR1 and CDR2: MNHEY, SMNVEV (reference sequence). The CDR3 DNA reads TGTGCCAGCAGCTCCCGGGACAGGGCCACAGATACGCAGTATTTT. This codes for CASSSRDRATDTQYF.

The V gene is TRBV5-1, the J gene TRBJ2-4, with 11 bases matching TRBD2. Germline CDR1 SGHRS, CDR2 YFSETQ. V shed 2 bases, J shed 9 bases, and the junction held 13 bases outside the gene matches. This CDR3 is 17 amino acids long. CDR3 sequence (DNA): TGCGCCAGCAGCTTAAGGTTGACTAGCGGGGCCGAGGGCATTCAGTACTTC. It encodes CASSLRLTSGAEGIQYF.

The chain carries TRBV7-8 and TRBJ1-5; 8 bases are shared with TRBD1. The V segment lost 6 bases and the J segment 7 bases; nucleotides outside the gene matches: 5. The CDR3 totals 13 residues. The germline V gene encodes CDR1 SGHVS and CDR2 FQNEAQ. The CDR3 loop reads CASRGQGPQPQHF. The DNA for the CDR3 is TGTGCCAGCAGAGGACAGGGACCACAGCCCCAGCATTTT.

This clone was seen just once. This sequence joins TRBV7-2 and TRBJ2-3; 12 positions match TRBD2. This CDR3 contains 15 residues. J gave up 6 bases and V 5 bases, and 6 bases lay outside the gene matches. Germline-derived CDR1 and CDR2 are SGHTA and FQGNSA. The CDR3 DNA reads TGTGCCAGCAGCGACCTAGCGGGGGGGTTGGATACGCAGTATTTT. Translation gives CASSDLAGGLDTQYF.

This clone was seen a handful of times. The V call is TRBV28, the J call TRBJ1-3; TRBD1 is a possible D gene (5 bases). CDR3 length equals 13 residues. V was shortened by 3 bases and J by 7 bases, with 10 bases between the two germline ends. Germline lookup yields CDR1 MDHEN and CDR2 SYDVKM. CDR3 loop: CASSLARGNTIYF. In DNA, the CDR3 is TGTGCCAGCAGTTTGGCCCGGGGGAACACCATATATTTT. The whole variable domain, filled in from reference TRBV28 and TRBJ1-3, reads DVKVTQSSRYLVKRTGEKVFLECVQDMDHENMFWYRQDPGLGLRLIYFSYDVKMKEKGDIPEGYSVSREKKERFSLILESASTNQTSMYLCASSLARGNTIYFGEGSWLTVV.